Following are 13 T cell receptor beta chains from one sample sequenced in a study of T cells expressing NK-cell markers. Following a re-call of the 5' RACE reads, TCRdb has one entry per CDR3 protein and lacks DNA. The ten top clones account for approximately 7%, within a sample of some 450,000 distinct CDR3 sequences. Sequencing was performed on blood T cells: a sorted CD56 or NKG2C T cell subset, CD4+ or CD8+ T cells, or bulk PBMC T cells (not recorded which). These receptors all come from a woman between 18 and 70 years old in good health.

The chain combines TRBV12-3 or TRBV12-4 with TRBJ2-2; lacking DNA, the TRBD1 call made by TCRdb goes unchecked. This CDR3 region has 14 residues. CDR3 protein: CASSLGGGRGELFF.

The chain carries TRBV29-1 and TRBJ2-3; TCRdb calls TRBD2, which cannot be checked without DNA. The germline gives CDR1 SQVTM, CDR2 ANQGSEA. The CDR3 is made up of 14 amino acids. CDR3 in amino acids: CSALAGGGTDTQYF.

This chain connects TRBV29-1 to TRBJ2-3; TCRdb calls TRBD2, which cannot be checked without DNA. This CDR3 spans 12 amino acids. Germline V gene lookup returns CDR1 SQVTM and CDR2 ANQGSEA. This CDR3 is CSVVRGMNTQYF.

The chain recombines TRBV12-3 or TRBV12-4 with TRBJ2-7; lacking DNA, the TRBD2 call made by TCRdb goes unchecked. The CDR3 covers 14 residues. CDR3 region: CASSFGTTLYEQYF.

This chain uses TRBV7-6 with TRBJ2-3. This CDR3 is built from 15 residues. In germline, CDR1 is SGHVS, CDR2 FNYEAQ. CDR3 protein: CASSLDAESTDTQYF.

CDR3 residues: CASSSGRARYEQYF. The chain has TRBV28 and TRBJ2-7; the TCRdb call, TRBD2, lacks DNA for checking. The germline V gene has CDR1 MDHEN and CDR2 SYDVKM. The CDR3 sequence is 14 residues long.

The chain is built from TRBV5-1 and TRBJ2-7; TCRdb's assignment of TRBD2 cannot be checked, as there is no DNA. Germline assignment: CDR1 SGHRS and CDR2 YFSETQ. The CDR3 is 15 residues long. This CDR3 is CASSQGLAGGNEQYF.

J is TRBJ2-2 and V is TRBV11-1; without DNA, the TCRdb call of TRBD2 cannot be checked. The CDR3 length is 19 residues. Germline V gene data show CDR1 as SGHAT and CDR2 as FQDESV (reference sequence). CDR3 loop: CASSPLRQPGLRSTGELFF.

This chain connects TRBV20-1 to TRBJ1-6; TCRdb names TRBD1, which stays unverified in the absence of DNA. This CDR3 region has 18 residues. Germline CDR1 reads DFQATT; CDR2 reads SNEGSKA (reference sequence). The CDR3 protein is CSARAKPFPGQVNSPLHF.

V usage is TRBV4-2 and J usage is TRBJ2-1; TCRdb's D call of TRBD2 is untestable without DNA. Looked up from germline, CDR1 is LGHNA and CDR2 is YNFKEQ. The CDR3 totals 18 residues. CDR3 protein: CASSQGQRGGLKYNEQFF.

This clonotype ranks as large in terms of frequency. The V gene is TRBV6-5, the J gene TRBJ1-5. Germline CDR1 and CDR2: MNHEY and SVGAGI. This CDR3 comprises 17 residues. CDR3 in amino acids: CASSYGRAGESNQPQHF.

The chain carries TRBV27 and TRBJ1-5. Germline CDR1 is MNHEY and CDR2 is SMNVEV (reference sequence). This CDR3 contains 14 residues. The CDR3 is CASRDGYSNQPQHF.

The chain links TRBV6-1 to TRBJ2-2; checking the TCRdb D call of TRBD1 is not possible without DNA. The germline CDR1 and CDR2 sequences are MNHNS and SASEGT. The length of the CDR3 is 15 residues. CDR3: CATSGQGANTGELFF.